The sequence of this T cell receptor beta chain was determined in a study of blood T cell repertoires in COVID-19. Study-level information: In each case, the material was cDNA or gDNA derived from T cells, B-cell-depleted T cells, or PBMCs.

Authors' processing steps: Estimation of nucleated cell counts was performed using reference gene primer amplification. Assay used: immunoSEQ multiplex PCR; TCRdb lists only in-frame clones, some missing. V and J calls plus clone size are reproduced from that table; the DNA served to infer D and trimming. The sample includes 100,000 to 150,000 clones, about four fifths of them seen just once. This CDR3 has 18 amino acids. Per the germline V gene, CDR1 is MNHNS and CDR2 is SASEGT. J was trimmed by 4 bases and V by 4 bases; bases with no gene match: 12. The chain links TRBV6-1 to TRBJ1-6; 8 bases are shared with TRBD1. Sequencing used peripheral blood. The sequence came from a man aged 40-49 years with active or convalescent COVID-19. CDR3 DNA sequence: TGTGCCAGCAGTGGCTCCGGTGGTGGGGACAGGTATAATTCACCCCTCCACTTT. Its protein is CASSGSGGGDRYNSPLHF.